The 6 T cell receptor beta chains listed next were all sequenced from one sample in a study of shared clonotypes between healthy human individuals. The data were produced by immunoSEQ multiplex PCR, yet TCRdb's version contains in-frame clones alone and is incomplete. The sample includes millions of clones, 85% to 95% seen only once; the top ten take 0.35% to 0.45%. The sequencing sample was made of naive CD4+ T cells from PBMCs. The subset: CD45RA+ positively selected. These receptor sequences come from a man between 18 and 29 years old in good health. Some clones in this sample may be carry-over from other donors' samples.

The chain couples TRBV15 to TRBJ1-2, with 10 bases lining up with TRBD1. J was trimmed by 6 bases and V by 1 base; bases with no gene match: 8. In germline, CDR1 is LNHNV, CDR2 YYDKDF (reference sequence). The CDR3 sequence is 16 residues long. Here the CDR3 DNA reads TGTGCCACCAGCAGAGGCGGGACAGGGGTTGACGATGGCTACACCTTC. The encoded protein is CATSRGGTGVDDGYTF.

DNA of the CDR3: TGCGCCAGCAGCTTGGTAGAGGGAAATGAAAAACTGTTTTTT. As protein: CASSLVEGNEKLFF. The chain has TRBV5-1 and TRBJ1-4; unclear D gene. Trimming pared 0 bases from V and 5 bases from J, leaving 8 bases between. This CDR3 spans 14 amino acids. Germline V gene sequence: CDR1 SGHRS, CDR2 YFSETQ.

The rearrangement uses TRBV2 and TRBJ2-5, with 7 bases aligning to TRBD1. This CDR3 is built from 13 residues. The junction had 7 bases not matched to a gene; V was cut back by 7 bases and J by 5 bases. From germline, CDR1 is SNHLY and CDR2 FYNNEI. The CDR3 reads CASTRTGFETQYF. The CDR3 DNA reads TGTGCCAGCACCAGGACAGGATTCGAGACCCAGTACTTC.

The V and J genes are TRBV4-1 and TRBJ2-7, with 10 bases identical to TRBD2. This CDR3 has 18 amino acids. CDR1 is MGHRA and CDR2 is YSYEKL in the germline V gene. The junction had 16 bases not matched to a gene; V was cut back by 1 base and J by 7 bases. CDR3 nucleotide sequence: TGCGCCAGCAGCCAAGGAGGTTTGGCAGCGGGAGGGAGAGGGGAGCAGTACTTC. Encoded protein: CASSQGGLAAGGRGEQYF.

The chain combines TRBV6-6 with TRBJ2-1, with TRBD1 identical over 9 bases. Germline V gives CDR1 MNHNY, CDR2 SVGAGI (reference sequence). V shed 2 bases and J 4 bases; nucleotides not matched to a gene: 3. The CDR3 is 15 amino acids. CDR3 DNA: TGTGCCAGCAGTTACGGGACAGGGAGTTACAATGAGCAGTTCTTC. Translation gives CASSYGTGSYNEQFF.

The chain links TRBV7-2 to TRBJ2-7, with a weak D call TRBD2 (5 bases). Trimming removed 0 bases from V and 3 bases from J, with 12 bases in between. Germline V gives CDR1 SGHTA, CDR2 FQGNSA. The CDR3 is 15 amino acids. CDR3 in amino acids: CASSLARFAGYEQYF. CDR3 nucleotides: TGTGCCAGCAGCTTAGCCCGGTTCGCGGGCTACGAGCAGTACTTC.